This T cell receptor (beta chain) was retrieved from a study of blood T cell repertoires in COVID-19. This clone appeared once. CDR1 is SGHVS, CDR2 FNYEAQ, per germline. The CDR3 length is 16 residues. Trimming left V 5 bases short and J 6 bases short, with 19 bases between. Only in-frame clones appear in the TCRdb table, and some are missing; sequencing was by immunoSEQ multiplex PCR. The table includes some 58,000 clones, 85% to 90% detected once. V gene TRBV7-6 combines with J gene TRBJ1-4; D not certain. The sequenced material came from peripheral blood. The sequence was collected from a man between 45 and 60 years old with acute or convalescent COVID-19. The CDR3 loop is CASSPFSGRMDEKLFF. CDR3 sequence (DNA): TGTGCCAGCAGCCCTTTCTCGGGTAGGATGGATGAAAAACTGTTTTTT.